These T cell receptor beta chains were read from a single sample in a study of blood T cells in healthy people across ages. TCRdb processed the 5' RACE reads anew with MiXCR; each CDR3 protein has one entry. The sample yields about 1.8 million distinct CDR3 sequences, just under 50% seen once. What was sequenced was blood. Receptors originate from a woman aged 40 to 50 in good health. Each CDR3 is given with its conserved first and last residue. D genes are given only for firm matches. Size tells how often a clone was seen (once, few, many) or the class of an expanded clone, and some rows leave it out.

TRBJ2-5,TRBD2,TRBV29-1,once,CSAPLAGRGETQYF,TGCAGCGCCCCTCTAGCGGGGCGGGGAGAGACCCAGTACTTC
TRBJ2-3,.,TRBV7-2,.,CASGQGGLPYTDTQYF,TGTGCCAGCGGCCAGGGGGGGTTGCCTTACACAGATACGCAGTATTTT
TRBJ2-2,TRBD2,TRBV6-5,once,CASSYYAPSGGFTGELFF,TGTGCCAGCAGTTACTACGCCCCTAGCGGGGGGTTTACCGGGGAGCTGTTTTTT
TRBJ2-1,TRBD2,TRBV28,few,CASRASGGYNEQFF,TGTGCCAGCAGGGCTAGCGGGGGTTACAATGAGCAGTTCTTC
TRBJ2-3,.,TRBV4-3,.,CASSQEGSAPGTDTQYF,TGCGCCAGCAGCCAAGAAGGCAGCGCACCCGGCACAGATACGCAGTATTTT
TRBJ2-7,TRBD2,TRBV3-1,.,CASSQVGLAGGREQYF,TGTGCCAGCAGCCAAGTTGGGCTAGCGGGGGGCCGGGAGCAGTACTTC
TRBJ2-4,TRBD2,TRBV27,.,CASSFTSGGIAKNIQYF,TGTGCCAGCAGTTTCACGAGCGGGGGAATAGCCAAAAACATTCAGTACTTC
TRBJ2-5,.,TRBV5-1,.,CASSRVWDGGETQYF,TGCGCCAGCAGCCGAGTTTGGGACGGTGGAGAGACCCAGTACTTC
TRBJ2-3,TRBD2,TRBV20-1,few,CSAGGGATQYF,TGCAGTGCGGGCGGGGGGGCTACGCAGTATTTT
TRBJ2-3,TRBD2,TRBV13,few,CASSLPSGGAVTDTQYF,TGTGCCAGCAGCTTACCCAGCGGGGGGGCCGTCACAGATACGCAGTATTTT
TRBJ2-5,.,TRBV6-2/TRBV6-3,.,CASSYETPYNEQYF,TGTGCCAGCAGTTACGAGACACCCTACAATGAGCAGTACTTC
TRBJ2-5,.,TRBV4-3,.,CASSQARYQETQYF,TGCGCCAGCAGCCAAGCTAGGTACCAAGAGACCCAGTACTTC
TRBJ2-1,.,TRBV9,.,CASSVQVGAEFF,TGTGCCAGCAGCGTTCAGGTAGGCGCAGAGTTCTTC
TRBJ2-1,TRBD1,TRBV7-9,few,CASSLSSRQGYNEQFF,TGTGCCAGCAGCTTATCTTCGCGACAGGGGTACAATGAGCAGTTCTTC
TRBJ2-4,.,TRBV7-9,few,CASSVTGNIQYF,TGTGCCAGCAGCGTGACCGGAAACATTCAGTACTTC
TRBJ2-5,TRBD1,TRBV24-1,few,CATSDTGTGQQETQYF,TGTGCCACCAGTGATACCGGGACAGGGCAGCAAGAGACCCAGTACTTC
TRBJ2-1,.,TRBV3-1,few,CASSQVLAGTGNEQFF,TGTGCCAGCAGCCAAGTGCTGGCGGGGACGGGTAATGAGCAGTTCTTC
TRBJ2-5,TRBD1,TRBV7-2,.,CASSSSGRGNGETQYF,TGTGCCAGCAGCTCCTCGGGCAGGGGGAACGGAGAGACCCAGTACTTC
TRBJ2-3,TRBD2,TRBV27,few,CASTPLRTSGGTTDTQYF,TGTGCCAGTACCCCTTTGAGGACTAGCGGGGGGACCACAGATACGCAGTATTTT
TRBJ1-1,.,TRBV5-1,few,CASSFETMRNTEAFF,TGCGCCAGCAGCTTTGAAACAATGCGGAACACTGAAGCTTTCTTT
TRBJ2-3,TRBD2,TRBV10-2,.,CASSDKRGGSDTQYF,TGCGCCAGCAGTGATAAGCGGGGGGGCTCAGATACGCAGTATTTT
TRBJ2-5,TRBD2,TRBV20-1,.,CSRSGMYQETQYF,TGCAGCCGTAGCGGGATGTACCAAGAGACCCAGTACTTC
TRBJ2-4,.,TRBV6-2/TRBV6-3,.,CASSYTGRTKNIQYF,TGTGCCAGCAGTTACACAGGGAGGACCAAAAACATTCAGTACTTC